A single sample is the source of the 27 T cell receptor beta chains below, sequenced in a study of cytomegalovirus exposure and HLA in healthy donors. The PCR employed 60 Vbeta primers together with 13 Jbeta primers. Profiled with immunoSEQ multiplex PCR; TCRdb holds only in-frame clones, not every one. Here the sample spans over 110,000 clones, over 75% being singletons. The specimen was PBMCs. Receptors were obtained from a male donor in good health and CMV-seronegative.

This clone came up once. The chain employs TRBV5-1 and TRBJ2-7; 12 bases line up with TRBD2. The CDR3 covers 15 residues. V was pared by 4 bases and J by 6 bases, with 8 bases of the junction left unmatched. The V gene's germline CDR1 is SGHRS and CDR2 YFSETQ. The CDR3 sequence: CASSLYRGLAGEQYF. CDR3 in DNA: TGCGCCAGCAGCCTGTACAGGGGACTAGCGGGCGAGCAGTACTTC.

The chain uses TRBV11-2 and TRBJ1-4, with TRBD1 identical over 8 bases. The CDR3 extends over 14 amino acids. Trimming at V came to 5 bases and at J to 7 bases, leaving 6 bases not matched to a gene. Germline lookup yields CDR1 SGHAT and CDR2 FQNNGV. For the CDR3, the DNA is TGTGCCAGCAGCCCAGGACAGGGCGGTGAAAAACTGTTTTTT. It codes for CASSPGQGGEKLFF.

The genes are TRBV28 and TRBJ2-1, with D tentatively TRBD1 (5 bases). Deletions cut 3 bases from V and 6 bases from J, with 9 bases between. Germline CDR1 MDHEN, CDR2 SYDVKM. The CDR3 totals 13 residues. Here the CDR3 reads CASSLSGANEQFF. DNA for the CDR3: TGTGCCAGCAGTTTGTCTGGGGCCAATGAGCAGTTCTTC.

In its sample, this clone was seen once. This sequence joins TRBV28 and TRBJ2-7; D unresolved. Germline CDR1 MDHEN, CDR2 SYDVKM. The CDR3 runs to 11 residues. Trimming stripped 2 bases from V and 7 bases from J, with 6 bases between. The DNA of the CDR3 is TGTGCCAGCAGTTTACGAGGAGAGCAGTACTTC. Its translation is CASSLRGEQYF.

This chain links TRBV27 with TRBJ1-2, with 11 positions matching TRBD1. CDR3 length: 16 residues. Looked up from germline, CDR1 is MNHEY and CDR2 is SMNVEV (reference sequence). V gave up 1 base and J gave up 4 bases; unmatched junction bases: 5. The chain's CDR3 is CASSLLRTGGFYGYTF. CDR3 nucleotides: TGTGCCAGCAGTTTATTACGGACAGGGGGCTTCTATGGCTACACCTTC.

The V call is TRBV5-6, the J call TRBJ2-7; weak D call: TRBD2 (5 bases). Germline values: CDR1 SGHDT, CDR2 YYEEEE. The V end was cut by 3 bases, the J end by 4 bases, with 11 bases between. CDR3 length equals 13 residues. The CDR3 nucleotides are TGTGCCAGCAGCTCTGTGGGAGAATACGAGCAGTACTTC. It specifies CASSSVGEYEQYF.

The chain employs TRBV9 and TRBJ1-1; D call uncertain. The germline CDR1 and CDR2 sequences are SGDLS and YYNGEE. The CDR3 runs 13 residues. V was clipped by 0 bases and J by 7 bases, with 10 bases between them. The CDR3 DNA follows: TGTGCCAGCAGCGTAGAGGGCGGGTATGAAGCTTTCTTT. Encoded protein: CASSVEGGYEAFF.

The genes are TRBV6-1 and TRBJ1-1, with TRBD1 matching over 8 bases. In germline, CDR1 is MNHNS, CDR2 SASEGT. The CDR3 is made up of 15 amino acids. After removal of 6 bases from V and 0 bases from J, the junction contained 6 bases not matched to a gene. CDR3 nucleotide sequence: TGTGCCAGCAGGGGCGGACAGGGAATGAACACTGAAGCTTTCTTT. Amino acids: CASRGGQGMNTEAFF.

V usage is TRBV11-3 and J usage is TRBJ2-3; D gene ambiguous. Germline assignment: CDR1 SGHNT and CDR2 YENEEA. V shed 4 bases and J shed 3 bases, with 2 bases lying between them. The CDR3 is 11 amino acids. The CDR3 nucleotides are TGTGCCAGCAGCTCTACAGATACGCAGTATTTT. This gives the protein CASSSTDTQYF.

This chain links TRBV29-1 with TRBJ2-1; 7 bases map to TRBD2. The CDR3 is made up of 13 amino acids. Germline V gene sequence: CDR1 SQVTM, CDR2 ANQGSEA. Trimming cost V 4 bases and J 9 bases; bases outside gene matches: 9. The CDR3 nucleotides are TGCAGCGTTGCCGCGGGGGAGGATAGTGAGCAGTTCTTC. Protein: CSVAAGEDSEQFF.

CDR3 in amino acids: CASSPGTTSQETQYF. The CDR3 coding sequence is TGTGCCAGCAGTCCCGGGACAACCTCCCAAGAGACCCAGTACTTC. The chain employs TRBV2 and TRBJ2-5; weak D call: TRBD1 (6 bases). This CDR3 comprises 15 residues. The V end lost 5 bases, the J end lost 1 base, and 14 bases lay between the germline ends. The germline CDR1 and CDR2 sequences are SNHLY and FYNNEI.

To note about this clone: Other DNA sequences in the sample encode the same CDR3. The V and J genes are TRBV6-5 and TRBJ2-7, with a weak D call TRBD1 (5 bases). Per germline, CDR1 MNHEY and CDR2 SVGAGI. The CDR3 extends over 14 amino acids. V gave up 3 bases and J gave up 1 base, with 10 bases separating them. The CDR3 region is CASSYGQGSYEQYF. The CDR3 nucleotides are TGTGCCAGCAGTTATGGGCAGGGTTCCTACGAGCAGTACTTC.

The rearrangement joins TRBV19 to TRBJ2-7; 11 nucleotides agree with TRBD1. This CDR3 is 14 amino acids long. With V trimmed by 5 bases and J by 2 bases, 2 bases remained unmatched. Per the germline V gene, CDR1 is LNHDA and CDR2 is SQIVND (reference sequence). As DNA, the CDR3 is TGTGCCAGTAGTGTGGGACAGGGGGCCTACGAGCAGTACTTC. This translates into CASSVGQGAYEQYF. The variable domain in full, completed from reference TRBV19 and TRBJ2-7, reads DGGITQSPKYLFRKEGQNVTLSCEQNLNHDAMYWYRQDPGQGLRLIYYSQIVNDFQKGDIAEGYSVSREKKESFPLTVTSAQKNPTAFYLCASSVGQGAYEQYFGPGTRLTVT.

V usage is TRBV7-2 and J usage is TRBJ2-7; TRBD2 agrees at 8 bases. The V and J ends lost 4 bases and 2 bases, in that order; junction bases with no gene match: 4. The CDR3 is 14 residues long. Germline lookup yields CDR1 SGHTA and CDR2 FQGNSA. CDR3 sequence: CASSWGLVAYEQYF. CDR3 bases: TGTGCCAGCAGCTGGGGACTAGTCGCCTACGAGCAGTACTTC.

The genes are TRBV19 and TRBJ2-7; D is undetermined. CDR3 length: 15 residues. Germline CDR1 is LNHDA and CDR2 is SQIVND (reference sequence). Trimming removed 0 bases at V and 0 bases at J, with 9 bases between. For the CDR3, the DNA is TGTGCCAGTAGTATAGATCTGGCTAGCTCCTACGAGCAGTACTTC. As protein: CASSIDLASSYEQYF.

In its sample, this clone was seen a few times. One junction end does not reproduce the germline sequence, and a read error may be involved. The CDR3 reads CSSSLIPPGAETGELFF. In DNA form, the CDR3 reads TGTTCCAGCAGCTTAATACCCCCGGGAGCGGAGACCGGGGAGCTGTTTTTT. This rearrangement joins TRBV7-3 to TRBJ2-2; possibly TRBD2 for D (6 bases). The CDR3 is made up of 17 amino acids. Germline V gives CDR1 SGHTA, CDR2 FQGTGA.

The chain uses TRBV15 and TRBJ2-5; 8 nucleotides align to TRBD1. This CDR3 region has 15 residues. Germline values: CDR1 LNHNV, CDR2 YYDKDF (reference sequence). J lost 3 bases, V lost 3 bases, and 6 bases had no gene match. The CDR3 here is CATSRGQVGKETQYF. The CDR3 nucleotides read TGTGCCACCAGCAGGGGACAGGTCGGAAAAGAGACCCAGTACTTC.

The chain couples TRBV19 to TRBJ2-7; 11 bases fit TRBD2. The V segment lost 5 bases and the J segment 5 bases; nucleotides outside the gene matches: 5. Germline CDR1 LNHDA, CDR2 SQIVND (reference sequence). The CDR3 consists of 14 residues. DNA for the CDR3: TGTGCCAGTAGTCTAGTAGCGGGAGGGGACGAGCAGTACTTC. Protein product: CASSLVAGGDEQYF.

The CDR3: CSVDFPISEQFF. As DNA, the CDR3 is TGCAGCGTTGACTTCCCAATTAGTGAGCAGTTCTTC. The chain is built from TRBV29-1 and TRBJ2-1, with unresolved D. V gave up 3 bases and J gave up 9 bases, with 12 bases separating them. Germline V gene lookup returns CDR1 SQVTM and CDR2 ANQGSEA. The CDR3 loop spans 12 amino acids.

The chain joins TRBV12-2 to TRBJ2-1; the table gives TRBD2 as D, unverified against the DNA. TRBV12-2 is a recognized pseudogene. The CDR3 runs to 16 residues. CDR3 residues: CASRLAGGLNYNEQFF. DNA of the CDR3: TGTGCAAGTCGCTTAGCGGGCGGGCTTAACTACAATGAGCAGTTCTTC.

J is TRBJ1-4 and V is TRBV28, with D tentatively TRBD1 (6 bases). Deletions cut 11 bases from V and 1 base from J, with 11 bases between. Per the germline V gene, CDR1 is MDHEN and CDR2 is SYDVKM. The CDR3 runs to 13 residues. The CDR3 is CAAGVGTNEKLFF. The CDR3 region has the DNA TGTGCCGCAGGGGTAGGAACTAATGAAAAACTGTTTTTT.

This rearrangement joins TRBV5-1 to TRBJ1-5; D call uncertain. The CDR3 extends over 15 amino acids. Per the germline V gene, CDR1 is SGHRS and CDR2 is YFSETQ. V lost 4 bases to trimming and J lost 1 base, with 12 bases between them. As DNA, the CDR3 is TGCGCCAGCAGCCCTGGAGGTTACAGCAATCAGCCCCAGCATTTT. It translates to CASSPGGYSNQPQHF.

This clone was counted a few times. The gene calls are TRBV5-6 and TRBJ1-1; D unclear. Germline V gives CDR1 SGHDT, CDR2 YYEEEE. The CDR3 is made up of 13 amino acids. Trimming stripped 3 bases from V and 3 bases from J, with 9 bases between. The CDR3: CASSWAGDTEAFF. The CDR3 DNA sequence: TGTGCCAGCAGCTGGGCCGGGGACACTGAAGCTTTCTTT.

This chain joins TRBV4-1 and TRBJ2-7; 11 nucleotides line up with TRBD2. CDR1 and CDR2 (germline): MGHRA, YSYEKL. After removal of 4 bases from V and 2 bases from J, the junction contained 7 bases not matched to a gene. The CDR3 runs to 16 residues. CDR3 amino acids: CASSPRGLAVAYEQYF. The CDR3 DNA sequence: TGCGCCAGCAGCCCCAGGGGACTAGCGGTTGCCTACGAGCAGTACTTC.

DNA for the CDR3: TGTGCCAGCAGCCCCAGGGGGCCCACCGGGGAGCTGTTTTTT. Its translation is CASSPRGPTGELFF. V and J are TRBV7-2 and TRBJ2-2, with 8 bases fitting TRBD1. The CDR3 is 14 amino acids. V shed 5 bases and J 4 bases; nucleotides not matched to a gene: 3. CDR1 is SGHTA, CDR2 FQGNSA, per germline.

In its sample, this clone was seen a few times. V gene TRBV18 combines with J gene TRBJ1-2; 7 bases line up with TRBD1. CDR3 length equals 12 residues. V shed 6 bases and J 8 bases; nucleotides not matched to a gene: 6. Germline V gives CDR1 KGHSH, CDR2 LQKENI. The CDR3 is CASSDTGEGYTF. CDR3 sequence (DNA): TGTGCCAGCTCGGACACAGGGGAGGGCTACACCTTC. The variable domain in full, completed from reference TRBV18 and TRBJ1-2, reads NAGVMQNPRHLVRRRGQEARLRCSPMKGHSHVYWYRQLPEEGLKFMVYLQKENIIDESGMPKERFSAEFPKEGPSILRIQQVVRGDSAAYFCASSDTGEGYTFGSGTRLTVV.

The chain's CDR3 is CASGGQGTEAFF. The CDR3 DNA sequence: TGTGCCTCAGGGGGCCAGGGCACTGAAGCTTTCTTT. The chain couples TRBV7-2 to TRBJ1-1; 8 nucleotides align to TRBD1. Germline CDR1 SGHTA, CDR2 FQGNSA. This CDR3 spans 12 amino acids. Germline trimming cut 11 bases from V and 4 bases from J; bases unmatched to any gene: 6.